This T cell receptor beta chain was recovered during a study of control samples from healthy donors and cancer patients. Clones were read by immunoSEQ multiplex PCR, and TCRdb kept only the in-frame ones, dropping some. Of some 150,000 clones in the sample, under 95% were seen once. The CDR3 covers 18 residues. In germline, CDR1 is MDHEN, CDR2 SYDVKM. V was cut by 6 bases and J by 2 bases, with 22 bases left in between. Sequencing was performed on blood. This receptor was identified in a man younger than 35 in good health. The J gene is TRBJ1-4, the V gene TRBV28; possible D gene TRBD1, 5 bases. The CDR3 bases are TGTGCCAGCAGCCTAGGCCCCGGGAGGGGTTCCACTAATGAAAAACTGTTTTTT. Protein sequence: CASSLGPGRGSTNEKLFF.